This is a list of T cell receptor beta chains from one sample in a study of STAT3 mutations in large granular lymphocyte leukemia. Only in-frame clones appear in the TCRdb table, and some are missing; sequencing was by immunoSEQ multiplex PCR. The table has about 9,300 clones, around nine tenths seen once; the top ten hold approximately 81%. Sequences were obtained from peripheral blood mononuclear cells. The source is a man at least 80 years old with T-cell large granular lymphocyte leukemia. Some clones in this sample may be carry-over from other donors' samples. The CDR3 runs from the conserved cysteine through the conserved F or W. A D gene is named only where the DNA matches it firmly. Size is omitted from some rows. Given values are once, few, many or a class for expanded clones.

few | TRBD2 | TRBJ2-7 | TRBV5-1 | CASSISGGDAYEQYF | TGCGCCAGCAGTATTAGCGGGGGGGACGCCTACGAGCAGTACTTC
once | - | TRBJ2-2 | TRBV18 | CASSPGGETGELFF | TGTGCCAGCTCACCAGGGGGCGAGACCGGGGAGCTGTTTTTT
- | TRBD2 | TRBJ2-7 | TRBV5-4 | CASSPGRGMTYEQYF | TGTGCCAGCAGCCCGGGGCGGGGGATGACCTACGAGCAGTACTTC
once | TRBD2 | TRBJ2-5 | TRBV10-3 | CAISEGPSGGDQETQYF | TGTGCCATCAGTGAAGGCCCTAGCGGGGGGGACCAAGAGACCCAGTACTTC
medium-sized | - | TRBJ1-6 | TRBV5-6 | CASSQGLGHSPLHF | TGTGCCAGCAGCCAGGGCCTGGGGCATTCACCCCTCCACTTT
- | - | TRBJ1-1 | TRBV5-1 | CASSTEGGRPTEAFF | TGCGCCAGCAGCACGGAAGGGGGGCGGCCCACTGAAGCTTTCTTT
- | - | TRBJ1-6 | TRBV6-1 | CASSLRDMANSPLHF | TGTGCCAGCAGTCTGCGGGACATGGCGAATTCACCCCTCCACTTT
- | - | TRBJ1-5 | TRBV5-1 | CASSLDGTDSNQPQHF | TGCGCCAGCAGCTTGGATGGGACCGACAGCAATCAGCCCCAGCATTTT
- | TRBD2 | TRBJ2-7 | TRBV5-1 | CASSLGLAGPFEQYF | TGCGCCAGCAGCTTGGGACTAGCGGGCCCTTTCGAGCAGTACTTC
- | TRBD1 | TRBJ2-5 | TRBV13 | CASSLDPPGQGGVGTQYF | TGTGCCAGCAGCTTAGACCCTCCGGGACAGGGGGGTGTTGGGACCCAGTACTTC
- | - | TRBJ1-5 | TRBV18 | CASSRPNQPQHF | TGTGCCAGCTCACGACCGAATCAGCCCCAGCATTTT
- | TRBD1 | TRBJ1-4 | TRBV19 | CASTPSTGVGEKLFF | TGTGCCAGTACACCATCGACAGGGGTTGGCGAAAAACTGTTTTTT
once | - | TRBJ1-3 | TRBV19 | CASRGVGPGNTIYF | TGTGCCAGTAGAGGGGTCGGGCCTGGAAACACCATATATTTT
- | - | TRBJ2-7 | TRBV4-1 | CASSQQLKYEQYF | TGCGCCAGCAGCCAACAACTCAAGTATGAGCAGTACTTC
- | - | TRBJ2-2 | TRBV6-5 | CASGKRANGELFF | TGTGCCAGCGGCAAGCGAGCGAACGGGGAGCTGTTTTTT
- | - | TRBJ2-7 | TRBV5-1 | CASSLASPGSSYEQYF | TGCGCCAGCAGCTTGGCCAGCCCTGGGAGCTCCTACGAGCAGTACTTC
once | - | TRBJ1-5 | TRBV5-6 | CASSGGQGRQPQHF | TGTGCCAGCAGCGGGGGGCAGGGACGTCAGCCCCAGCATTTT
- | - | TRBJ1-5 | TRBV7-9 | CASSLGGYNQPQHF | TGTGCCAGCAGCTTAGGGGGATACAATCAGCCCCAGCATTTT
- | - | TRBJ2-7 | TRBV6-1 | CASSASYEQYF | TGTGCCAGCAGTGCGTCCTACGAGCAGTACTTC
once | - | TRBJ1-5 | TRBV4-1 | CASSQEGTHQPQHF | TGCGCCAGCAGCCAAGAAGGGACACATCAGCCCCAGCATTTT
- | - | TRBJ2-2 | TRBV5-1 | CASSLETGSPGELFF | TGCGCCAGCAGCTTGGAAACAGGGTCCCCCGGGGAGCTGTTTTTT
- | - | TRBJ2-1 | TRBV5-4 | CASSLEYYNEQFF | TGTGCCAGCAGCTTGGAGTACTACAATGAGCAGTTCTTC
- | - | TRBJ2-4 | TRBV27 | CASSLLGSSKNIQYF | TGTGCCAGCAGTTTACTGGGTTCGAGCAAAAACATTCAGTACTTC
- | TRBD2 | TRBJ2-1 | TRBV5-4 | CASSPLGGGSEQFF | TGTGCCAGCAGCCCGCTTGGGGGGGGTAGTGAGCAGTTCTTC
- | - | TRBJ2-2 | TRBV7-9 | CASSLGRGSNTGELFF | TGTGCCAGCAGCTTAGGGAGGGGGTCGAACACCGGGGAGCTGTTTTTT
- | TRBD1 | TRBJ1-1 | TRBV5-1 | CASSTTRQGTEAFF | TGCGCCAGCAGCACCACACGACAGGGAACTGAAGCTTTCTTT
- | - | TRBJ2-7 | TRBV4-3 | CASSQDRGGTGSPYEQYF | TGCGCCAGCAGCCAAGACCGGGGGGGGACAGGGAGTCCCTACGAGCAGTACTTC
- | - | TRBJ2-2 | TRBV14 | CASSQDPALNTGELFF | TGTGCCAGCAGCCAAGACCCCGCCCTGAACACCGGGGAGCTGTTTTTT
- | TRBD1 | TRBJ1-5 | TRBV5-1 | CASSNTGAPNQPQHF | TGCGCCAGCAGCAATACAGGGGCTCCAAATCAGCCCCAGCATTTT
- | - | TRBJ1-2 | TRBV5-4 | CASSSDGYTF | TGTGCCAGCAGCTCAGACGGCTACACCTTC
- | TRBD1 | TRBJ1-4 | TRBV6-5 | CASSDITGVVEKLFF | TGTGCCAGCAGCGACATCACAGGGGTGGTTGAAAAACTGTTTTTT
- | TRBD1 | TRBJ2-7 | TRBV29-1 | CSVAFGQGQGDEQYF | TGCAGCGTTGCCTTCGGACAGGGACAAGGCGACGAGCAGTACTTC
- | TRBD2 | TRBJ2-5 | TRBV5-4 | CASSPRLATETQYF | TGTGCCAGCAGCCCCAGACTAGCTACCGAGACCCAGTACTTC
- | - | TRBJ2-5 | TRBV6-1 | CAITAVGETQYF | TGTGCCATCACCGCTGTGGGGGAGACCCAGTACTTC
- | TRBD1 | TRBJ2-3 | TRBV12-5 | CASRTGAGDTQYF | TGTGCTAGTCGGACAGGGGCGGGAGATACGCAGTATTTT
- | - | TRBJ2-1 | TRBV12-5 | CASGLVQQRYNEQFF | TGTGCTAGTGGTTTGGTACAGCAGAGATACAATGAGCAGTTCTTC
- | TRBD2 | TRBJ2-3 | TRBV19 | CASSATSGGFDTQYF | TGTGCCAGTAGCGCGACTAGCGGGGGGTTCGATACGCAGTATTTT
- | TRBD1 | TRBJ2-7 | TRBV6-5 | CASRPGTGWRYEQYF | TGTGCCAGCAGACCTGGGACAGGGTGGAGATACGAGCAGTACTTC
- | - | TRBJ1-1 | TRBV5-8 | CASSLGRGNTEAFF | TGTGCCAGCAGCTTGGGGAGAGGGAACACTGAAGCTTTCTTT
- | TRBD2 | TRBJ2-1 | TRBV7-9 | CASSLVLADYNEQFF | TGTGCCAGCAGCTTAGTTCTAGCGGACTACAATGAGCAGTTCTTC
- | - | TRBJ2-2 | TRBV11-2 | CASSLGVNTGELFF | TGTGCCAGCAGCTTAGGGGTAAACACCGGGGAGCTGTTTTTT